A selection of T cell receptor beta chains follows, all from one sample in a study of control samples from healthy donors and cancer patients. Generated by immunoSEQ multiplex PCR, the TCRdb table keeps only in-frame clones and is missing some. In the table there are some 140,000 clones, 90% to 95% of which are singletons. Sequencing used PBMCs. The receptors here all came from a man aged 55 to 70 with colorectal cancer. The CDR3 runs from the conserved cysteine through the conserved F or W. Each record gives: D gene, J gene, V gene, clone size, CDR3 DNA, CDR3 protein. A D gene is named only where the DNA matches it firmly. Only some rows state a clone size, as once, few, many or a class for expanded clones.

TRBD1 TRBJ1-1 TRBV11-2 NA TGTGCCAGCAGCCCGGACAGGGATACTGAAGCTTTCTTT CASSPDRDTEAFF
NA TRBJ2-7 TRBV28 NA TGTGCCAGCAGTTTACCCGACAGAGCCTACGAGCAGTACTTC CASSLPDRAYEQYF
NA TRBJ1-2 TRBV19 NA TGTGCTTCCCGGACAAACTATGGCTACACCTTC CASRTNYGYTF
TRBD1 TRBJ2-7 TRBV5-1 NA TGCGCCAGCAGCTTGGAGGGACAGGGGGCGCGGGAGCAGTACTTC CASSLEGQGAREQYF
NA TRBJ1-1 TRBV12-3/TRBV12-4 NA TGTGCCAGCAGTTTCCGGGAGAACACTGAAGCTTTCTTT CASSFRENTEAFF
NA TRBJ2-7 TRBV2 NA TGTGCCAGCAGTGAAGGGCGGATACTTACCTACGAGCAGTACTTC CASSEGRILTYEQYF
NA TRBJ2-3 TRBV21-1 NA TGTGCCAGCAGCTGGACAGGGAGCACAGATACGCAGTATTTT CASSWTGSTDTQYF
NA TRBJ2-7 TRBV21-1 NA TGTGCCAGCAGCGGTCGTCAAGTGGACAGGAGATACGAGCAGTACTTC CASSGRQVDRRYEQYF
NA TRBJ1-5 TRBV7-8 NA TGTGCCAGCAGCTTAGCTACGCAGGGAGTGGGCAATCAGCCCCAGCATTTT CASSLATQGVGNQPQHF
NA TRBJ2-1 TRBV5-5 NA TGTGCCAGCAGCCCGACAGAGATGGGAGAGCAGTTCTTC CASSPTEMGEQFF
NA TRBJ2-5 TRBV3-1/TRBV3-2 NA TGTGCCAGCAGTCAGGGGCCGACGGGGGGAGAGACCCAGTACTTC CASSQGPTGGETQYF
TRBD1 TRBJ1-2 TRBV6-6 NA TGTGCCAGCAGCGCAGGGGGCTTGGACTATGGCTACACCTTC CASSAGGLDYGYTF
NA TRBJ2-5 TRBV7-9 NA TGTGCCAGCAGCCTCCAAGAGACCCAGTACTTC CASSLQETQYF
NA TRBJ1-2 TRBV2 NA TGTGCCAGCAGAGACCAGGGCGGCCGTGGCTACACCTTC CASRDQGGRGYTF
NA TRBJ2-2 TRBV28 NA TGTGCCAGCAGCACCGGTTCGAACACCGGGGAGCTGTTTTTT CASSTGSNTGELFF
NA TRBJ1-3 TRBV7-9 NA TGTGCCAGCAGCCCAACAGATAGGGTAGGGGACTCTGGAAACACCATATATTTT CASSPTDRVGDSGNTIYF
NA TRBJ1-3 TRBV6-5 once TGTGCCAGCATTCAGGGACCAAACTCTGGAAACACCATATATTTT CASIQGPNSGNTIYF
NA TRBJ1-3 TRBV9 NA TGTGCCAGCAGCGTAAGGTCTTCTGGAAACACCATATATTTT CASSVRSSGNTIYF
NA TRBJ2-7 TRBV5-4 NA TGTGCCAGCAGCTTAATAGCGACAGAGGGCGAGCAGTACTTC CASSLIATEGEQYF
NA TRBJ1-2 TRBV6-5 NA TGTGCCAGCAGGAGGGAGGGGGTGTATGGCTACACCTTC CASRREGVYGYTF
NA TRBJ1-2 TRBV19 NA TGTGCCAGTAGTCTCAGTGGTTATGGCTACACCTTC CASSLSGYGYTF
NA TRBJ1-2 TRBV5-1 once TGCGCCAGCAGCTTGGCCCCGGGAGACTATGGCTACACCTTC CASSLAPGDYGYTF
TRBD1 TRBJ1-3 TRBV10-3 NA TGTGCCATCAGTGGGGGAGGGACAGGGCTTGTCCCCTCTGGAAACACCATATATTTT CAISGGGTGLVPSGNTIYF
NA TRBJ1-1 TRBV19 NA TGTGCCAGTAGTACGGGGGGCGGCACTGAAGCTTTCTTT CASSTGGGTEAFF
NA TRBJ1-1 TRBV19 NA TGTGCCAGTAGTATGGGCCGACCCACTGAAGCTTTCTTT CASSMGRPTEAFF
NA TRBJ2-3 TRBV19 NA TGTGCCAGTAATTCCCCGTGGGGGGCAGCGACAGATACGCAGTATTTT CASNSPWGAATDTQYF
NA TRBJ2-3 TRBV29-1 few TGCAGCGTTGCGCGTGCGACAGATACGCAGTATTTT CSVARATDTQYF
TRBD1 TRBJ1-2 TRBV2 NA TGTGCCAGCAGTGTGGACAGGGGGCAAGGCTACACCTTC CASSVDRGQGYTF
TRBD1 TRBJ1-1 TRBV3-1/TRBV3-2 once TGTGCCAGCAGCCAAGATCAGGGGGCTAGGACTGAAGCTTTCTTT CASSQDQGARTEAFF
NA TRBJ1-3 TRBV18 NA TGTGCCAGCTCACCGTCAGACACTGGAAACACCATATATTTT CASSPSDTGNTIYF
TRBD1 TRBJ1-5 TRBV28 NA TGTGCCAGCAGACCAGGACAGGGGGCATTTCAGCCCCAGCATTTT CASRPGQGAFQPQHF
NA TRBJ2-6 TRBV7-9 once TGTGCCAGCATCACCCCCTTCCGGGGGTCTCCCTCTGGGGCCAACGTCCTGACTTTC CASITPFRGSPSGANVLTF
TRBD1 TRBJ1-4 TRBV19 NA TGTGCCAGTAGTCCCACCGGGACAGGGAATGAAAAACTGTTTTTT CASSPTGTGNEKLFF
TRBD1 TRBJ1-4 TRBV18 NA TGTGCCAGCTCGCCCCAGGGGGAAAATGAAAAACTGTTTTTT CASSPQGENEKLFF
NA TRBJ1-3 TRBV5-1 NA TGCGCCAGCAGCTTGGAGGCAGGGAGCACTGGAAACACCATATATTTT CASSLEAGSTGNTIYF
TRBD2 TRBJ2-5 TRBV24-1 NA TGTGCCACCAATAGCGGGGGGGCCGGGGAGACCCAGTACTTC CATNSGGAGETQYF
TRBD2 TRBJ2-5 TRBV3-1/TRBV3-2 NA TGTGCCAGCAGTCCGGGACTAGCGGGGGGGGAAGAGACCCAGTACTTC CASSPGLAGGEETQYF
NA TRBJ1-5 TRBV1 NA TGCACCAGCAGCCAAGATGGGGGACAGGGAAGCAATCAGCCCCAGCATTTT CTSSQDGGQGSNQPQHF
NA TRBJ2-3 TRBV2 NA TGTGACAGCAGTGGGCAGGCCATGGGCACAGATACGCAGTATTTT CDSSGQAMGTDTQYF
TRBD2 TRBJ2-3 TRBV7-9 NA TGTGCCAGCAGCTCCCCCGGGGGGGCCTTAGGAGATACGCAGTATTTT CASSSPGGALGDTQYF
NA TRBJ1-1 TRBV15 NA TGTGCCACCTCAAGAGGGGTGAACACTGAAGCTTTCTTT CATSRGVNTEAFF
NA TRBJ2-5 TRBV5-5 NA TGTGCCAGCAGCTATCCCTACCAAGAGACCCAGTACTTC CASSYPYQETQYF
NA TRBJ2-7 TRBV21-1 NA TGTGCCAGCAGCAAAGGAAAGGGGTCGTGCTCCTACGAGCAGTACTTC CASSKGKGSCSYEQYF
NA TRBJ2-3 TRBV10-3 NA TGTGCCATCAGTCGGGGGGCCTTCACAGATACGCAGTATTTT CAISRGAFTDTQYF
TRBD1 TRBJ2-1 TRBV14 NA TGTGCCAGCAGCCAAAACTTGGGACAGGGGGTGTTCTTC CASSQNLGQGVFF